These T cell receptor beta chains were read from a single sample in a study of cytomegalovirus exposure and HLA in healthy donors. The assay was immunoSEQ multiplex PCR, and TCRdb's table has in-frame clones only and misses some. The sample holds about 360,000 clones; approximately 90% are singletons and the top ten take roughly 0.75%. The sample comprised PBMCs. The receptors were gathered from a woman in her late teens or twenties in good health and CMV-seronegative. Each CDR3 is given without its conserved first and last residue. The order of the fields is V gene, J gene, CDR3 protein.

TRBV6-1,TRBJ2-7,ASSYVNEQY
TRBV2,TRBJ1-1,ASSVRTGLRTEAF
TRBV5-1,TRBJ1-2,ASSLAQPTHHGYT
TRBV19,TRBJ2-7,ASTGESEQY
TRBV19,TRBJ1-5,ASSETGTSNQPQH
TRBV6-1,TRBJ2-5,ASSEALLGLGETQY
TRBV30,TRBJ1-5,AWSSGTPRQH
TRBV28,TRBJ1-5,ASSLPTGADQPQH
TRBV7-9,TRBJ2-1,ASSLGQAQF
TRBV28,TRBJ1-2,ASSGTGIGYGYT
TRBV12-5,TRBJ1-2,ASGPDRSNYGYT
TRBV5-6,TRBJ2-1,ASSRPGLAGGPNEQF
TRBV2,TRBJ2-2,ASSTLAGEMNTGELF
TRBV5-1,TRBJ2-1,ASSLAPSDRGGNEQF
TRBV7-9,TRBJ1-1,ASKDTGGLTEAF
TRBV20-1,TRBJ2-3,SAGDRLMY
TRBV19,TRBJ1-1,ASSILGVNTEAF
TRBV4-1,TRBJ2-7,ASSQGGGYEQY
TRBV27,TRBJ2-1,ASSFISGSYEQF
TRBV13,TRBJ1-2,ASSQRLYGYT
TRBV7-9,TRBJ2-5,ASSLAGAIQY
TRBV2,TRBJ2-2,ASSENDWGGTGELF
TRBV2,TRBJ2-7,ASFSGESYEQY
TRBV4-2,TRBJ2-3,ASSQELAGGSVADTQY
TRBV7-2,TRBJ1-2,ASSSQGQANYGYT
TRBV28,TRBJ2-1,ASSLSASGRTLGNEQF
TRBV6-1,TRBJ2-2,ASRSEYRTGELF
TRBV18,TRBJ1-3,ASLPGGLNSGNTIY
TRBV27,TRBJ2-5,ASSLFGLGRQETQY
TRBV27,TRBJ2-1,ASSGGLAAYNEQF
TRBV11-2,TRBJ2-4,ASSPTIGQAENIQY
TRBV27,TRBJ2-7,ASTPPGGIGYEQY
TRBV28,TRBJ1-2,ASSFLPYSGYT
TRBV5-1,TRBJ2-7,ASSFFSGAAYEQY
TRBV18,TRBJ1-3,ASSPASSSGNTIY
TRBV6-6,TRBJ1-2,ASSGQGIPSHGYT
TRBV18,TRBJ1-1,ASSPFDRPDEAF